Below are 8 T cell receptor beta chains sequenced from a single sample in a study of shared clonotypes between healthy human individuals. Naive CD8 cells, CD45RO-negative and positively selected for CCR7, excluded terminally differentiated effector memory CD45RA+ cells. The table came from immunoSEQ multiplex PCR; TCRdb's copy has only in-frame clones and leaves some out. This table has roughly 590,000 clones, about 95% appearing once. Sequenced material: naive CD8+ T cells sorted from blood. Receptors were obtained from a woman in her 30s in good health.

The chain couples TRBV28 to TRBJ1-2, with 7 bases matching TRBD1. Trimming at V came to 7 bases and at J to 3 bases, leaving 5 bases not matched to a gene. Germline CDR1 reads MDHEN; CDR2 reads SYDVKM. The CDR3 is made up of 13 amino acids. The CDR3 reads CASTVTGDYGYTF. The CDR3 DNA is TGTGCCAGCACCGTAACAGGGGACTATGGCTACACCTTC.

This CDR3 is CASSFRDRVKYGYTF. CDR3 nucleotides: TGTGCCAGCAGTTTCCGGGACAGGGTGAAATATGGCTACACCTTC. The chain is built from TRBV13 and TRBJ1-2, with 9 bases matching TRBD1. CDR3 length: 15 amino acids. After removal of 6 bases from V and 5 bases from J, the junction contained 10 bases not matched to a gene. Germline V gives CDR1 PRHDT, CDR2 FYEKMQ (reference sequence). Full variable domain (outside the CDR3, taken from reference TRBV13 and TRBJ1-2): AAGVIQSPRHLIKEKRETATLKCYPIPRHDTVYWYQQGPGQDPQFLISFYEKMQSDKGSIPDRFSAQQFSDYHSELNMSSLELGDSALYFCASSFRDRVKYGYTFGSGTRLTVV.

This clone was detected once. The V call is TRBV7-9, the J call TRBJ2-5; D possibly corresponds to TRBD1 (7 bases). The length of the CDR3 is 15 residues. Germline V lookup: CDR1 SEHNR, CDR2 FQNEAQ (reference sequence). The V end lost 5 bases, the J end lost 2 bases, and 15 bases lay between the germline ends. The CDR3 protein is CASSQGGGLQETQYF. The CDR3 DNA reads as TGTGCCAGCAGCCAGGGGGGTGGTTTACAAGAGACCCAGTACTTC. Full variable domain (remainder filled in from reference TRBV7-9 and TRBJ2-5): DTGVSQNPRHKITKRGQNVTFRCDPISEHNRLYWYRQTLGQGPEFLTYFQNEAQLEKSRLLSDRFSAERPKGSFSTLEIQRTEQGDSAMYLCASSQGGGLQETQYFGPGTRLLVL.

The chain combines TRBV11-2 with TRBJ2-7, with no clear D. Trimming stripped 3 bases from V and 7 bases from J, with 7 bases between. The length of the CDR3 is 11 residues. CDR1 and CDR2 (germline): SGHAT, FQNNGV. CDR3 DNA: TGTGCCAGCAGCTTCTCCCAGGAGCAGTACTTC. Protein: CASSFSQEQYF.

V gene TRBV5-1 combines with J gene TRBJ1-1; maybe TRBD1 (6 bases). V gave up 1 base and J gave up 8 bases, with 18 bases separating them. This CDR3 comprises 15 residues. CDR1 is SGHRS, CDR2 YFSETQ, per germline. This chain's CDR3 is CASSLWLQGSGEAFF. The CDR3, as DNA: TGCGCCAGCAGCTTGTGGCTACAGGGCTCTGGGGAAGCTTTCTTT.

The chain employs TRBV4-1 and TRBJ2-7; 11 nucleotides line up with TRBD2. The V gene's germline CDR1 is MGHRA and CDR2 YSYEKL. The junction had 9 bases not matched to a gene; V was cut back by 1 base and J by 1 base. CDR3 length: 18 amino acids. CDR3 sequence: CASSQGRLAGLLSYEQYF. In DNA, the CDR3 is TGCGCCAGCAGCCAAGGGAGACTAGCGGGACTATTATCCTACGAGCAGTACTTC.

V usage is TRBV14 and J usage is TRBJ2-1; TRBD2 agrees at 14 bases. The trim removed 1 base at V and 9 bases at J, leaving 5 bases unmatched. This CDR3 has 16 residues. In germline, CDR1 is SGHDN, CDR2 FVKESK. Written as DNA, the CDR3 is TGTGCCAGCAGCCAAGGACTAGCGGGAGGGCCGGCTGAGCAGTTCTTC. This encodes CASSQGLAGGPAEQFF.

The rearrangement uses TRBV27 and TRBJ1-4; D unresolved. CDR1 is MNHEY, CDR2 SMNVEV, per germline (reference sequence). This CDR3 region has 13 residues. Trimming took off 6 bases at V and 0 bases at J, with 5 bases between the two ends. This CDR3 reads CASSMATNEKLFF. CDR3 bases: TGTGCCAGCAGCATGGCAACTAATGAAAAACTGTTTTTT.